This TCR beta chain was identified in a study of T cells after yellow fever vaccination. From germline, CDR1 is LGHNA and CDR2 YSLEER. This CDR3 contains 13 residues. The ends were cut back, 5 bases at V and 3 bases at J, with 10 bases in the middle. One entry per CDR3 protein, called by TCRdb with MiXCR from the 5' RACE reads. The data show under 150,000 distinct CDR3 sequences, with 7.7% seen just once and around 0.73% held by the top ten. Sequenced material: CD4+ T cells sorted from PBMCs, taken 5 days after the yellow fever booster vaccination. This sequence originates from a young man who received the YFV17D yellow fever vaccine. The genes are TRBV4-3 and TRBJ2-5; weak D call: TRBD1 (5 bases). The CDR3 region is CASSWGRKETQYF. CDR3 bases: TGCGCCAGCAGCTGGGGCAGAAAAGAGACCCAGTACTTC.